The 27 T cell receptor beta chains given below trace back to one sample, sequenced in a study of blood T cell repertoires in COVID-19. Profiled with immunoSEQ multiplex PCR; TCRdb holds only in-frame clones, not every one. The repertoire holds 100,000 to 150,000 clones, with around 88% as singletons. The sequencing input was peripheral blood. Receptors originate from a man over 45 with acute or convalescent COVID-19.

The gene calls are TRBV30 and TRBJ2-7; no clear D gene. V was cut by 2 bases and J by 6 bases, with 11 bases left in between. Germline V gene data show CDR1 as GTSNPN and CDR2 as SVGIG (reference sequence). CDR3 length equals 12 residues. This CDR3 reads CAWSLLTAEQYF. The CDR3 DNA reads as TGTGCCTGGAGTCTCCTGACTGCCGAGCAGTACTTC.

CDR3 in amino acids: CASSLQGSGANVLTF. In DNA, the CDR3 is TGCGCCAGCAGCTTGCAGGGCTCTGGGGCCAACGTCCTGACTTTC. The chain employs TRBV5-1 and TRBJ2-6, with D tentatively TRBD1 (5 bases). Germline-derived CDR1 and CDR2 are SGHRS and YFSETQ. This CDR3 has 15 amino acids. The V end was cut by 1 base, the J end by 0 bases, with 5 bases between. The variable domain in full, completed from reference TRBV5-1 and TRBJ2-6, reads KAGVTQTPRYLIKTRGQQVTLSCSPISGHRSVSWYQQTPGQGLQFLFEYFSETQRNKGNFPGRFSGRQFSNSRSEMNVSTLELGDSALYLCASSLQGSGANVLTFGAGSRLTVL.

This rearrangement joins TRBV30 to TRBJ1-2, with D uncertain. Germline CDR1 reads GTSNPN; CDR2 reads SVGIG (reference sequence). CDR3 size: 11 residues. Trimming left V 1 base short and J 4 bases short, with 4 bases between. The CDR3 reads CAWSDFYGYTF. The CDR3 DNA follows: TGTGCCTGGAGTGACTTCTATGGCTACACCTTC.

This chain joins TRBV28 and TRBJ1-2, with 8 bases aligning to TRBD1. The V segment lost 7 bases and the J segment 8 bases; nucleotides outside the gene matches: 12. This CDR3 has 14 amino acids. The germline gives CDR1 MDHEN, CDR2 SYDVKM. DNA for the CDR3: TGTGCCAGCACAGAATCCAGGACAGGGCCCGGCTACACCTTC. It translates to CASTESRTGPGYTF.

The chain has TRBV5-8 and TRBJ1-4; D remains unclear. Trimming shortened V by 3 bases and J by 0 bases, and 15 bases separated the two germline ends. In germline, CDR1 is SGHTS, CDR2 YDEGEE. This CDR3 region has 17 residues. The CDR3 sequence: CASSSSFGVTTNEKLFF. CDR3 bases: TGTGCCAGCAGCTCATCCTTCGGGGTCACAACTAATGAAAAACTGTTTTTT. Supplemented by reference TRBV5-8 and TRBJ1-4, the full variable domain reads EAGVTQSPTHLIKTRGQQATLRCSPISGHTSVYWYQQALGLGLQFLLWYDEGEERNRGNFPPRFSGRQFPNYSSELNVNALELEDSALYLCASSSSFGVTTNEKLFFGSGTQLSVL.

The chain uses TRBV9 and TRBJ1-1, with 8 bases lining up with TRBD1. V trimming: 4 bases; J trimming: 7 bases; junction bases outside the gene matches: 9. This CDR3 region has 14 residues. From germline, CDR1 is SGDLS and CDR2 YYNGEE. The CDR3, as DNA: TGTGCCAGCAGCTCCGTTCAGGGGGCTGGTGAAGCTTTCTTT. This sequence encodes CASSSVQGAGEAFF.

The rearrangement joins TRBV2 to TRBJ2-5, with TRBD2 matching over 11 bases. Per the germline V gene, CDR1 is SNHLY and CDR2 is FYNNEI. This CDR3 comprises 20 residues. V was pared by 6 bases and J by 2 bases, with 20 bases of the junction left unmatched. DNA for the CDR3: TGTGCCAGCAGACCCAGAAGGGGAGCTAGCGGGAGGTCTAGTCAAGAGACCCAGTACTTC. This gives the protein CASRPRRGASGRSSQETQYF.

The chain links TRBV4-2 to TRBJ1-3; D gene unclear. Germline V CDR1 and CDR2: LGHNA, YNFKEQ. The CDR3 runs 15 residues. The germline V and J ends were trimmed by 7 bases and 0 bases, with 13 bases remaining between them. The CDR3 coding sequence is TGTGCCAGCACGGACTCTCGGGGCTCTGGAAACACCATATATTTT. Translated, it gives CASTDSRGSGNTIYF.

The rearrangement links TRBV30 to TRBJ2-7, with a tentative D call TRBD2 (6 bases). Deletions cut 3 bases from V and 2 bases from J, with 11 bases between. This CDR3 comprises 13 residues. Germline CDR1 GTSNPN, CDR2 SVGIG (reference sequence). CDR3 in amino acids: CAWRKEGPYEQYF. In DNA, the CDR3 is TGTGCCTGGAGAAAGGAGGGCCCCTACGAGCAGTACTTC.

V and J are TRBV10-2 and TRBJ1-2, with D perhaps TRBD1 (6 bases). CDR1 and CDR2 from the germline V gene are WSHSY and SAAADI. This CDR3 region has 16 residues. Trimming removed 0 bases from V and 1 base from J, with 12 bases in between. The CDR3 DNA reads TGCGCCAGCAGTGAGTCTAGGGCAGGGGTTAACTATGGCTACACCTTC. It codes for CASSESRAGVNYGYTF.

V gene TRBV30 combines with J gene TRBJ1-2; TRBD1 aligns across 9 bases. Germline-derived CDR1 and CDR2 are GTSNPN and SVGIG (reference sequence). This CDR3 is 13 amino acids long. After removal of 3 bases from V and 6 bases from J, the junction contained 5 bases not matched to a gene. The CDR3 DNA follows: TGTGCCTGGAGGAGCAGACAGGGGGATGGCTACACCTTC. Translating it yields CAWRSRQGDGYTF.

V gene TRBV27 combines with J gene TRBJ2-2; TRBD1 matches 9 bases. The CDR3 extends over 14 amino acids. Per germline, CDR1 MNHEY and CDR2 SMNVEV (reference sequence). With V trimmed by 9 bases and J by 0 bases, 2 bases remained unmatched. The CDR3 DNA reads TGTGCCAGTCGGACAGGGGCGAACACCGGGGAGCTGTTTTTT. Translated: CASRTGANTGELFF.

This chain joins TRBV18 and TRBJ1-4; D unresolved. Trimming left V 4 bases short and J 8 bases short, with 17 bases between. Germline assignment: CDR1 KGHSH and CDR2 LQKENI. The CDR3 runs 15 residues. For the CDR3, the DNA is TGTGCCAGCTCACTTCCGGACGGGGTAGAGGAAAAACTGTTTTTT. Its protein is CASSLPDGVEEKLFF.

The rearrangement uses TRBV29-1 and TRBJ2-5; 7 nucleotides line up with TRBD2. V shed 7 bases, J shed 2 bases, and the junction held 13 bases outside the gene matches. The germline V gene has CDR1 SQVTM and CDR2 ANQGSEA. The CDR3 totals 15 residues. The CDR3 region has the DNA TGCAGCGCGGGGGGATACCGCTCGGGACAAGAGACCCAGTACTTC. Protein sequence: CSAGGYRSGQETQYF.

This clone was seen just once. V usage is TRBV5-1 and J usage is TRBJ2-2, with TRBD2 matching over 8 bases. The germline gives CDR1 SGHRS, CDR2 YFSETQ. The J segment lost 5 bases and the V segment lost 4 bases, leaving 13 bases of the junction unmatched. The CDR3 has 17 residues. The CDR3: CASSPRVAGSETGELFF. CDR3 DNA sequence: TGCGCCAGCAGCCCTAGGGTAGCGGGGTCTGAGACCGGGGAGCTGTTTTTT. Variable domain in full (rest from reference TRBV5-1 and TRBJ2-2): KAGVTQTPRYLIKTRGQQVTLSCSPISGHRSVSWYQQTPGQGLQFLFEYFSETQRNKGNFPGRFSGRQFSNSRSEMNVSTLELGDSALYLCASSPRVAGSETGELFFGEGSRLTVL.

This chain connects TRBV7-9 to TRBJ1-2, with 7 bases matching TRBD1. V dropped 2 bases and J dropped 4; count of bases not matched to a gene: 10. The germline V gene has CDR1 SEHNR and CDR2 FQNEAQ (reference sequence). The CDR3 is made up of 16 amino acids. The CDR3, as DNA: TGTGCCAGCAGCTTATGGGGGTCAGGGGGTAGCTATGGCTACACCTTC. It is translated as CASSLWGSGGSYGYTF. Variable domain in full (rest from reference TRBV7-9 and TRBJ1-2): DTGVSQNPRHKITKRGQNVTFRCDPISEHNRLYWYRQTLGQGPEFLTYFQNEAQLEKSRLLSDRFSAERPKGSFSTLEIQRTEQGDSAMYLCASSLWGSGGSYGYTFGSGTRLTVV.

In DNA form, the CDR3 reads TGTGCCAGCTCTACCCACAGGGGGAACACTGAAGCTTTCTTT. It codes for CASSTHRGNTEAFF. The V call is TRBV27, the J call TRBJ1-1; TRBD1 matches 7 bases. The V gene end was trimmed by 8 bases and the J gene end by 1 base; junction bases not matched to a gene: 7. The CDR3 sequence is 14 residues long. Germline assignment: CDR1 MNHEY and CDR2 SMNVEV (reference sequence).

A word on this clone: Other DNA sequences in this sample translate to the same CDR3. The rearrangement links TRBV28 to TRBJ1-2; D unresolved. The germline V gene encodes CDR1 MDHEN and CDR2 SYDVKM. CDR3 length: 12 amino acids. V gave up 2 bases and J gave up 5 bases, with 6 bases separating them. The CDR3 nucleotides read TGTGCCAGCAGTTTAGAGGGTTATGGCTACACCTTC. It translates to CASSLEGYGYTF.

V is TRBV21-1 and J is TRBJ2-1; the table's D call, TRBD2, has no DNA check behind it. TRBV21-1 is designated a pseudogene. The CDR3 totals 16 residues. CDR3 in DNA: TGTGCCAGCAGCTCGTTAACTAGCGGGAGTAATAATGAGCAGTTCTTC. As protein: CASSSLTSGSNNEQFF.

The chain couples TRBV19 to TRBJ2-7; TRBD1 matches at 8 bases. This CDR3 is built from 14 residues. The V segment lost 10 bases and the J segment 1 base; nucleotides outside the gene matches: 9. Germline CDR1 and CDR2: LNHDA and SQIVND (reference sequence). CDR3 sequence (DNA): TGTGCCACCGAGACAGGGGATGGGTCCTACGAGCAGTACTTC. This sequence encodes CATETGDGSYEQYF.

The rearrangement joins TRBV27 to TRBJ1-6; 8 bases are a match to TRBD1. Germline V gene sequence: CDR1 MNHEY, CDR2 SMNVEV (reference sequence). V shed 6 bases, J shed 9 bases, and the junction held 22 bases outside the gene matches. The CDR3 spans 19 residues. The CDR3 here is CASSSPAGQVPSGSSPLHF. CDR3 DNA: TGTGCCAGCAGCTCGCCCGCGGGACAGGTCCCCTCGGGGAGTTCACCCCTCCACTTT.

This chain joins TRBV27 and TRBJ2-2, with TRBD1 as a possible D gene (5 bases). The CDR3 runs 14 residues. Per the germline V gene, CDR1 is MNHEY and CDR2 is SMNVEV (reference sequence). V was cut by 6 bases and J by 3 bases, with 11 bases left in between. CDR3: CASRFGAYTGELFF. Written as DNA, the CDR3 is TGTGCCAGCAGATTTGGGGCGTACACCGGGGAGCTGTTTTTT.

V and J are TRBV6-5 and TRBJ1-4; D may be TRBD1 (6 bases). There are 14 residues in the CDR3. V was pared by 6 bases and J by 3 bases, with 11 bases between. Germline assignment: CDR1 MNHEY and CDR2 SVGAGI. The CDR3 nucleotides are TGTGCCAGCAGGACAGGACAGTCTAATGAAAAACTGTTTTTT. It specifies CASRTGQSNEKLFF.

The chain carries TRBV11-2 and TRBJ1-2; D is perhaps TRBD1 (5 bases). Trimming shortened V by 1 base and J by 5 bases, and 14 bases separated the two germline ends. Germline V gene lookup returns CDR1 SGHAT and CDR2 FQNNGV. The CDR3 is made up of 15 amino acids. The CDR3 loop reads CASSLATTVVYGYTF. Here the CDR3 DNA reads TGTGCCAGCAGCTTAGCGACGACAGTCGTTTATGGCTACACCTTC.

This sequence joins TRBV6-5 and TRBJ1-1; tentatively, D is TRBD1 (6 bases). V dropped 6 bases and J dropped 5 bases, with 7 bases sitting between them. CDR3 length: 11 residues. From germline, CDR1 is MNHEY and CDR2 SVGAGI. This chain's CDR3 is CASSQGTEAFF. The CDR3 coding sequence is TGTGCCAGCAGCCAGGGGACTGAAGCTTTCTTT.

This clone was seen only once. The chain joins TRBV19 to TRBJ1-5; TRBD1 aligns across 7 bases. The CDR3 is 16 residues long. With 4 bases clipped from V and 0 bases from J, the junction kept 6 bases outside the gene matches. Germline V gives CDR1 LNHDA, CDR2 SQIVND (reference sequence). Here the CDR3 reads CASSTPGQISNQPQHF. DNA of the CDR3: TGTGCCAGTAGTACTCCGGGACAGATTAGCAATCAGCCCCAGCATTTT.

This clone was counted once. V and J are TRBV12-3 or TRBV12-4 and TRBJ2-2; D might be TRBD1 (5 bases). The CDR3 length is 12 residues. V was clipped by 5 bases and J by 4 bases, with 5 bases between them. Here the CDR3 DNA reads TGTGCCAGCAGTACAGGCACCGGGGAGCTGTTTTTT. It specifies CASSTGTGELFF.